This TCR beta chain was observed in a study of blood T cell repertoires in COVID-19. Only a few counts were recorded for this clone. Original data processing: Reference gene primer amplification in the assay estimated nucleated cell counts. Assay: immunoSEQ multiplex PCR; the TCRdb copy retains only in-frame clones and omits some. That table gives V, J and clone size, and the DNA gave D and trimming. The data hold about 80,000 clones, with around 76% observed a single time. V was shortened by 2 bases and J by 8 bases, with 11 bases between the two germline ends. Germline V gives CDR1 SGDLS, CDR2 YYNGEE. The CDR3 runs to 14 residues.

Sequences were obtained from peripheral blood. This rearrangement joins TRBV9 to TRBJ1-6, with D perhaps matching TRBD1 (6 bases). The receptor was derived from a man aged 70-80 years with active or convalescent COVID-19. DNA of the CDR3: TGTGCCAGCAGCGTGGTGGACAGAGATTCACCCCTCCACTTT. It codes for CASSVVDRDSPLHF.